Each of the 8 T cell receptor beta chains below was sequenced from the same sample in a study of technical replicates of blood from a handful of donors. TCRdb keeps only in-frame clones here, not all; method: immunoSEQ multiplex PCR. There are more than 65,000 clones in the sample; approximately 94% occur only once, and 0.36% lies in the top ten. Sequenced: T cells isolated from PBMCs. The receptors originated from a human donor in good health.

The chain has TRBV6-1 and TRBJ2-5, with D unclear. The CDR3 has 14 amino acids. In germline, CDR1 is MNHNS, CDR2 SASEGT. V was shortened by 3 bases and J by 7 bases, with 15 bases between the two germline ends. CDR3 sequence (DNA): TGTGCCAGCAGTGATAAGGCGGAAATGAGGACCCAGTACTTC. Translation gives CASSDKAEMRTQYF.

The CDR3 DNA follows: TGTGCCAGCAGCTTAGGAATTACACCCACTAATGAAAAACTGTTTTTT. This translates into CASSLGITPTNEKLFF. This chain connects TRBV7-6 to TRBJ1-4; D remains unclear. Germline assignment: CDR1 SGHVS and CDR2 FNYEAQ. The CDR3 has 16 residues. With 1 base removed from V and 2 bases from J, the gap between germline ends came to 11 bases.

This sequence joins TRBV6-5 and TRBJ1-3; 8 nucleotides line up with TRBD1. V gave up 4 bases and J gave up 4 bases; unmatched junction bases: 9. The CDR3 has 16 residues. Per the germline V gene, CDR1 is MNHEY and CDR2 is SVGAGI. CDR3: CASSFLSTGVGNTIYF. The CDR3 bases are TGTGCCAGCAGTTTTTTATCGACAGGGGTCGGAAACACCATATATTTT.

DNA of the CDR3: TGTGCCAGCAGTAGCCGCAGGGGATGGGATGAGCAGTTCTTC. This encodes CASSSRRGWDEQFF. The chain has TRBV28 and TRBJ2-1, with D perhaps TRBD1 (6 bases). The CDR3 runs 14 residues. From germline, CDR1 is MDHEN and CDR2 SYDVKM. Trimming took 5 bases from V and 8 from J, leaving 16 bases between them.

The chain carries TRBV15 and TRBJ2-2, with D possibly being TRBD2 (5 bases). Germline CDR1 reads LNHNV; CDR2 reads YYDKDF (reference sequence). The CDR3 is 15 residues long. V shed 5 bases and J shed 4 bases, with 14 bases lying between them. Here the CDR3 reads CATSLNQRTTGELFF. In DNA form, the CDR3 reads TGTGCCACCAGCTTGAACCAGCGGACCACCGGGGAGCTGTTTTTT.

The rearrangement joins TRBV10-1 to TRBJ1-2, with 7 bases fitting TRBD1. V shed 8 bases, J shed 6 bases, and the junction held 3 bases outside the gene matches. The CDR3 has 11 residues. Germline assignment: CDR1 WNHNN and CDR2 SYGVQD (reference sequence). Here the CDR3 DNA reads TGCGCCAGCCCGGGACAGAATGGCTACACCTTC. It specifies CASPGQNGYTF.

The V gene is TRBV27, the J gene TRBJ1-1; D ambiguous. This CDR3 has 14 amino acids. V lost 4 bases and J lost 4, with 13 bases in between. Germline assignment: CDR1 MNHEY and CDR2 SMNVEV (reference sequence). The CDR3 nucleotides read TGTGCCAGCAGTTCTACGGTTGGTGGCACTGAAGCTTTCTTT. Protein sequence: CASSSTVGGTEAFF.

The chain joins TRBV6-1 to TRBJ2-1; D not resolved. This CDR3 spans 13 amino acids. Germline V gives CDR1 MNHNS, CDR2 SASEGT. The germline V and J ends were trimmed by 5 bases and 6 bases, with 11 bases remaining between them. CDR3 coding DNA: TGTGCCAGCAGTCCACTACTTTTCAATGAGCAGTTCTTC. Translating gives CASSPLLFNEQFF.